This T cell receptor beta chain was found in a study of blood T cells in healthy people across ages. Study-level results: It was held that the diversity estimates obtained from one million T cells were underestimates.

The use of a sample-barcoded 5' primer and a J-beta primer mix characterized a second PCR of roughly 6 to 11 cycles. TCRdb re-called the 5' RACE reads with MiXCR, one entry per CDR3 protein. The sample yields some 1.6 million distinct CDR3 sequences, around 36% seen once. Germline loops: CDR1 MGHRA, CDR2 YSYEKL. Trimming stripped 2 bases from V and 4 bases from J, with 11 bases between. This CDR3 has 14 residues. This clonotype was seen a few times. Its antigen is unidentified. The gene calls are TRBV4-1 and TRBJ2-5; D ambiguous. This TCR came from a woman aged 25 to 39 in good health. Sequencing was carried out using blood. The CDR3 here is CASSQLVGIETQYF. The CDR3 bases are TGCGCCAGCAGCCAACTAGTTGGAATAGAGACCCAGTACTTC.